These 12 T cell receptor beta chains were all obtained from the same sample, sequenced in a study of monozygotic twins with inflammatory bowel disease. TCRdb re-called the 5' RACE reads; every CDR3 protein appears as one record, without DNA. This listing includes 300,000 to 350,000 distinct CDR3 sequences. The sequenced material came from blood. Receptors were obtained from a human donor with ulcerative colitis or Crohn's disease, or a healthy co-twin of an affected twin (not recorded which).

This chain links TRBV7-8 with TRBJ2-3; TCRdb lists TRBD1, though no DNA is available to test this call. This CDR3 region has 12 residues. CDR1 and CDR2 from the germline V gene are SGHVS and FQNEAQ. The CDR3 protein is CASSLAPPTQYF.

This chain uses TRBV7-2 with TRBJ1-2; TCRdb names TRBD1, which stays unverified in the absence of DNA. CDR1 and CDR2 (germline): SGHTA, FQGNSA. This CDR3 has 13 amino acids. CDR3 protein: CASSLASNGGATF.

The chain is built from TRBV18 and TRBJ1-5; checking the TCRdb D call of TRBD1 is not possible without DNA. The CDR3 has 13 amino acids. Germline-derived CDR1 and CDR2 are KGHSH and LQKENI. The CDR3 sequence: CASSGQGGQPQHF.

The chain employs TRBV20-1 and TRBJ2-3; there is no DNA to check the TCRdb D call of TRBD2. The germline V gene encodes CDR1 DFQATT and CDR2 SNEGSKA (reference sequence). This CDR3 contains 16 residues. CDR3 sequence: CSMGLAGGTSTDTQYF.

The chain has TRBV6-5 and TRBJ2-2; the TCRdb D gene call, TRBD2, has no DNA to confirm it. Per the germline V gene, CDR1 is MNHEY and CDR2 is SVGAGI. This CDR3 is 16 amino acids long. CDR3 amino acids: CASSYPPSGTTGELFF.

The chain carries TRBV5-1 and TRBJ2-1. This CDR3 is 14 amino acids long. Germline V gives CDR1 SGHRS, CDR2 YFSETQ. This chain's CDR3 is CASSRDTSYNEQFF. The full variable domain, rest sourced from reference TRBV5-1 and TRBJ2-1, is KAGVTQTPRYLIKTRGQQVTLSCSPISGHRSVSWYQQTPGQGLQFLFEYFSETQRNKGNFPGRFSGRQFSNSRSEMNVSTLELGDSALYLCASSRDTSYNEQFFGPGTRLTVL.

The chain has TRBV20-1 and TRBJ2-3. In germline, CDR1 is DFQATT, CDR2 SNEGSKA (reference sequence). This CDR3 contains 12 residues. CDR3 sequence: CSAQRSADTQYF.

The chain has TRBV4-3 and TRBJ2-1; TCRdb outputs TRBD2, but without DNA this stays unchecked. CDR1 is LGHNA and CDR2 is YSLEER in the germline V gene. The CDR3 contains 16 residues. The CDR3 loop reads CASSQDPPGGGNEQFF.

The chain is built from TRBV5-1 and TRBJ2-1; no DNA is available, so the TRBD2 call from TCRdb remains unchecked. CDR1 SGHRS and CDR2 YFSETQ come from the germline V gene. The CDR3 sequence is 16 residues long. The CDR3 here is CASSLTTSLFWNEQFF.

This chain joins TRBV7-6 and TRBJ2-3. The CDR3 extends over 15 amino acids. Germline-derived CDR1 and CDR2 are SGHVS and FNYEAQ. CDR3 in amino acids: CASSPRTVSTDTQYF.

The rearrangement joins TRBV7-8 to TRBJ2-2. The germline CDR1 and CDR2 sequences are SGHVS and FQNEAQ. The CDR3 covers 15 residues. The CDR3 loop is CASSFLSPNTGELFF.

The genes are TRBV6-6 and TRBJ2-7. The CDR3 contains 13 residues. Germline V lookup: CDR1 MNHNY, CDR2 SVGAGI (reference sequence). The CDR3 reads CASNLMTIYEQYF.